This TCR beta chain was sequenced during a study of identical twins. This CDR3 contains 15 residues. With 3 bases removed from V and 2 bases from J, the gap between germline ends came to 12 bases. Using its own MiXCR run on the 5' RACE reads, TCRdb lists one record per CDR3 protein. The sample consists of some 900,000 distinct CDR3 sequences, around an eighth of them appearing once. This clonotype was recorded many times. A further study also used this sample, focusing on yellow fever vaccine responses in identical twins.

The V and J genes are TRBV12-3 or TRBV12-4 and TRBJ2-3; TRBD1 or TRBD2 may be the D gene (5 bases each). The material sequenced was PBMCs. The sequence came from a woman aged 18 to 35 in good health. CDR3 DNA sequence: TGTGCCAGCAGTTTTCCCCGAGGGGTCACAGATACGCAGTATTTT. As protein: CASSFPRGVTDTQYF.